These 30 T cell receptor beta chains came from one sample sequenced in a study of cytomegalovirus exposure and HLA in healthy donors. PCR was performed using 60 Vbeta and 13 Jbeta primers. TCRdb keeps only in-frame clones here, not all; method: immunoSEQ multiplex PCR. In total, the table holds approximately 200,000 clones. The sample comprised PBMCs. The receptors come from a boy younger than 18 in good health and CMV-seronegative.

The chain couples TRBV11-2 to TRBJ2-7, with 9 bases fitting TRBD2. This CDR3 has 15 amino acids. The V gene's germline CDR1 is SGHAT and CDR2 FQNNGV. Germline trimming cut 1 base from V and 1 base from J; bases unmatched to any gene: 2. The CDR3 is CASSLGAGGSYEQYF. Written as DNA, the CDR3 is TGTGCCAGCAGCTTAGGGGCGGGGGGGTCCTACGAGCAGTACTTC. The variable domain in full, with the rest retrieved from reference TRBV11-2 and TRBJ2-7, is EAGVAQSPRYKIIEKRQSVAFWCNPISGHATLYWYQQILGQGPKLLIQFQNNGVVDDSQLPKDRFSAERLKGVDSTLKIQPAKLEDSAVYLCASSLGAGGSYEQYFGPGTRLTVT.

To note about this clone: One junction end does not reproduce the germline sequence, and a read error may be involved. This rearrangement joins TRBV7-7 to TRBJ2-5; D is possibly TRBD1 (5 bases). This CDR3 has 13 amino acids. In germline, CDR1 is SSHAT, CDR2 FNYEAQ (reference sequence). As DNA, the CDR3 is TGTGCTAGCAGCTTAGGACACGAAGAGACCCAGTACTTC. Amino acid sequence: CASSLGHEETQYF.

The rearrangement uses TRBV13 and TRBJ1-1; TRBD1 aligns across 9 bases. Germline V gene sequence: CDR1 PRHDT, CDR2 FYEKMQ (reference sequence). The CDR3 is 15 amino acids. V dropped 4 bases and J dropped 7; count of bases not matched to a gene: 10. In DNA form, the CDR3 reads TGTGCCAGCAGCTACAGGACAGGGGTGGCGGATGAAGCTTTCTTT. This gives the protein CASSYRTGVADEAFF. Complete variable domain (other parts from reference TRBV13 and TRBJ1-1): AAGVIQSPRHLIKEKRETATLKCYPIPRHDTVYWYQQGPGQDPQFLISFYEKMQSDKGSIPDRFSAQQFSDYHSELNMSSLELGDSALYFCASSYRTGVADEAFFGQGTRLTVV.

CDR3 sequence (DNA): TGCGCCAGCAGCCGAGGGCTTTCCTCCTACGAGCAGTACTTC. It specifies CASSRGLSSYEQYF. The chain has TRBV5-1 and TRBJ2-7; maybe TRBD2 (5 bases). The CDR3 loop spans 14 amino acids. Per the germline V gene, CDR1 is SGHRS and CDR2 is YFSETQ. Trimming removed 4 bases at V and 0 bases at J, with 11 bases between.

The CDR3: CASSGTYGDRGETQYF. The DNA for the CDR3 is TGTGCCAGCAGTGGAACTTATGGCGACAGGGGGGAGACCCAGTACTTC. The rearrangement uses TRBV6-1 and TRBJ2-5; 9 nucleotides agree with TRBD1. The CDR3 loop spans 16 amino acids. The ends lost 4 bases at V and 5 bases at J; junction bases unmatched: 11. From germline, CDR1 is MNHNS and CDR2 SASEGT.

The chain carries TRBV19 and TRBJ1-1, with D perhaps matching TRBD1 (6 bases). The CDR3 runs 13 residues. Trimming removed 3 bases at V and 7 bases at J, with 12 bases between. CDR1 LNHDA and CDR2 SQIVND come from the germline V gene (reference sequence). This CDR3 reads CASSMGRGIEAFF. The CDR3 DNA is TGTGCCAGTAGTATGGGCAGGGGAATTGAAGCTTTCTTT.

The chain employs TRBV7-9 and TRBJ2-7, with TRBD2 matching 12 bases. V was pared by 5 bases and J by 4 bases, with 12 bases of the junction left unmatched. This CDR3 region has 17 residues. CDR1 and CDR2 (germline): SEHNR, FQNEAQ (reference sequence). CDR3 residues: CASSNFQPLAGGYEQYF. CDR3 DNA sequence: TGTGCCAGCAGCAACTTCCAACCACTAGCGGGGGGATACGAGCAGTACTTC.

The gene calls are TRBV27 and TRBJ2-5; possible D gene TRBD2, 6 bases. The J call may be wrong; the DNA end is better matched by TRBJ2-7. This CDR3 has 16 residues. The V gene's germline CDR1 is MNHEY and CDR2 SMNVEV (reference sequence). The chain's CDR3 is CASHPGGALSSYEQYF. CDR3 nucleotides: TGTGCCAGCCACCCCGGCGGGGCGCTAAGCTCCTACGAGCAGTACTTC.

This rearrangement joins TRBV7-9 to TRBJ2-7, with D unclear. The CDR3 is 13 residues long. Deletions cut 4 bases from V and 3 bases from J, with 10 bases between. The germline CDR1 and CDR2 sequences are SEHNR and FQNEAQ (reference sequence). The CDR3 DNA reads as TGTGCCAGCAGCTATTTGAGCTTCTACGAGCAGTACTTC. This codes for CASSYLSFYEQYF.

The V and J genes are TRBV25-1 and TRBJ1-5; 10 nucleotides line up with TRBD1. CDR3 size: 14 residues. CDR1 and CDR2 from the germline V gene are MGHDK and SYGVNS. V lost 6 bases, J lost 1 base, and 0 bases stayed unmatched. CDR3 nucleotides: TGTGCCAGCAGGGGACAGGGGAGCAATCAGCCCCAGCATTTT. This translates into CASRGQGSNQPQHF. Drawing the rest from reference TRBV25-1 and TRBJ1-5, the complete variable domain is EADIYQTPRYLVIGTGKKITLECSQTMGHDKMYWYQQDPGMELHLIHYSYGVNSTEKGDLSSESTVSRIRTEHFPLTLESARPSHTSQYLCASRGQGSNQPQHFGDGTRLSIL.

CDR3 nucleotides: TGTGCCAGCAGTTTCGCTTTGGGGGCGGCTCTCTATGGCTACACCTTC. It translates to CASSFALGAALYGYTF. The chain has TRBV27 and TRBJ1-2; TRBD1 is a possible D gene (6 bases). Trimming took off 3 bases at V and 4 bases at J, with 18 bases between the two ends. Germline V lookup: CDR1 MNHEY, CDR2 SMNVEV (reference sequence). CDR3 length: 16 amino acids.

The chain's CDR3 is CAGGTGGIVNEQFF. Here the CDR3 DNA reads TGTGCCGGGGGGACAGGGGGCATCGTAAATGAGCAGTTCTTC. V is TRBV30 and J is TRBJ2-1, with TRBD1 identical over 12 bases. Germline lookup yields CDR1 GTSNPN and CDR2 SVGIG (reference sequence). J was trimmed by 7 bases and V by 8 bases; bases with no gene match: 9. This CDR3 has 14 residues.

The J gene is TRBJ1-1, the V gene TRBV7-9; D gene unclear. This CDR3 region has 14 residues. Looked up from germline, CDR1 is SEHNR and CDR2 is FQNEAQ (reference sequence). Trimming took off 2 bases at V and 2 bases at J, with 9 bases between the two ends. CDR3 bases: TGTGCCAGCAGCTTAAGTGGGAGAAACACTGAAGCTTTCTTT. Translating it yields CASSLSGRNTEAFF.

V usage is TRBV11-3 and J usage is TRBJ2-7; D gene uncertain. CDR1 and CDR2 (germline): SGHNT, YENEEA. The CDR3 length is 12 residues. Trimming left V 2 bases short and J 3 bases short, with 5 bases between. DNA of the CDR3: TGTGCCAGCAGCTTAAACGGCTACGAGCAGTACTTC. Translated, it gives CASSLNGYEQYF. Full variable domain (rest looked up from reference TRBV11-3 and TRBJ2-7): EAGVVQSPRYKIIEKKQPVAFWCNPISGHNTLYWYLQNLGQGPELLIRYENEEAVDDSQLPKDRFSAERLKGVDSTLKIQPAELGDSAVYLCASSLNGYEQYFGPGTRLTVT.

The J gene is TRBJ2-6, the V gene TRBV7-8; TRBD1 agrees at 8 bases. CDR1 and CDR2 from the germline V gene are SGHVS and FQNEAQ. This CDR3 has 16 residues. The V gene end was trimmed by 1 base and the J gene end by 2 bases; junction bases not matched to a gene: 1. The CDR3 protein is CASSLVDRAGANVLTF. The CDR3 DNA sequence: TGTGCCAGCAGCTTAGTGGACAGGGCTGGGGCCAACGTCCTGACTTTC.

The rearrangement links TRBV9 to TRBJ1-2; TRBD1 might be the D (5 bases). V shed 4 bases and J shed 0 bases, with 16 bases lying between them. Germline assignment: CDR1 SGDLS and CDR2 YYNGEE. The length of the CDR3 is 16 residues. CDR3 residues: CASSPTGLTANYGYTF. Written as DNA, the CDR3 is TGTGCCAGCAGCCCAACAGGCCTGACCGCTAACTATGGCTACACCTTC.

The chain joins TRBV11-2 to TRBJ1-6, with a possible D match to TRBD1 (5 bases). V was trimmed by 4 bases and J by 9 bases, leaving 10 bases between them. Germline CDR1 is SGHAT and CDR2 is FQNNGV. The CDR3 runs 13 residues. CDR3: CASSSGLRSPLHF. The CDR3 nucleotides are TGTGCCAGCAGCTCAGGGCTTCGTTCACCCCTCCACTTT.

The chain is built from TRBV4-3 and TRBJ1-2; D uncertain. The CDR3 spans 16 residues. From germline, CDR1 is LGHNA and CDR2 YSLEER. Trimming stripped 3 bases from V and 2 bases from J, with 16 bases between. The CDR3 DNA reads TGCGCCAGCAGCCACCTAGGCGGGGTGCTAAACTATGGCTACACCTTC. This encodes CASSHLGGVLNYGYTF.

The J gene is TRBJ2-3, the V gene TRBV30, with 7 nucleotides matching TRBD2. This CDR3 region has 14 residues. From germline, CDR1 is GTSNPN and CDR2 SVGIG (reference sequence). The V gene end was trimmed by 7 bases and the J gene end by 2 bases; junction bases not matched to a gene: 9. The CDR3 region is CASSGLPNTDTQYF. CDR3 in DNA: TGTGCCTCTTCGGGACTACCAAACACAGATACGCAGTATTTT. Full variable domain (rest looked up from reference TRBV30 and TRBJ2-3): SQTIHQWPATLVQPVGSPLSLECTVEGTSNPNLYWYRQAAGRGLQLLFYSVGIGQISSEVPQNLSASRPQDRQFILSSKKLLLSDSGFYLCASSGLPNTDTQYFGPGTRLTVL.

The chain joins TRBV19 to TRBJ2-1; 10 bases are a match to TRBD1. Unmatched junction bases numbered 8, after V lost 5 bases and J lost 7 bases. The CDR3 covers 15 residues. CDR1 is LNHDA, CDR2 SQIVND, per germline (reference sequence). The CDR3 nucleotides read TGTGCCAGTAGTCCGGACAGGGGGAAAAGGAATGAGCAGTTCTTC. The encoded protein is CASSPDRGKRNEQFF. The complete variable domain, with remaining parts taken from reference TRBV19 and TRBJ2-1, reads DGGITQSPKYLFRKEGQNVTLSCEQNLNHDAMYWYRQDPGQGLRLIYYSQIVNDFQKGDIAEGYSVSREKKESFPLTVTSAQKNPTAFYLCASSPDRGKRNEQFFGPGTRLTVL.

The V call is TRBV6-5, the J call TRBJ2-7, with D tentatively TRBD2 (5 bases). V was cut by 4 bases and J by 7 bases, with 14 bases left in between. The CDR3 sequence is 13 residues long. Germline CDR1 and CDR2: MNHEY and SVGAGI. The CDR3 region is CASSSNLAVEQYF. CDR3 in DNA: TGTGCCAGCAGTTCCAACCTAGCAGTTGAGCAGTACTTC.

The CDR3 DNA follows: TGTGCCAGCAGAAACAAAACTCCAGGGGGCAACACTGAAGCTTTCTTT. It codes for CASRNKTPGGNTEAFF. The rearrangement joins TRBV28 to TRBJ1-1, with 8 bases matching TRBD1. In germline, CDR1 is MDHEN, CDR2 SYDVKM. The CDR3 consists of 16 residues. V lost 6 bases, J lost 2 bases, and 11 bases stayed unmatched.

The chain employs TRBV2 and TRBJ1-5; TRBD1 agrees at 7 bases. The CDR3 length is 15 residues. Germline V gene data show CDR1 as SNHLY and CDR2 as FYNNEI. Trimming at V came to 6 bases and at J to 8 bases, leaving 13 bases not matched to a gene. Here the CDR3 reads CASSRQGPVGEPQHF. The CDR3 DNA reads TGTGCCAGCAGCCGACAGGGCCCAGTTGGGGAGCCCCAGCATTTT.

This chain joins TRBV30 and TRBJ1-6, with 9 bases lining up with TRBD1. Germline CDR1 reads GTSNPN; CDR2 reads SVGIG (reference sequence). This CDR3 is built from 19 residues. The V and J ends lost 8 bases and 5 bases, in that order; junction bases with no gene match: 22. CDR3 amino acids: CARTPGDRVIIFDNSPLHF. Written as DNA, the CDR3 is TGTGCCCGGACACCGGGGGACAGGGTCATCATTTTCGATAATTCACCCCTCCACTTT.

V gene TRBV9 combines with J gene TRBJ1-1, with TRBD1 as a possible D gene (6 bases). Trimming removed 4 bases at V and 7 bases at J, with 17 bases between. CDR1 is SGDLS and CDR2 is YYNGEE in the germline V gene. The CDR3 loop spans 14 amino acids. CDR3 nucleotides: TGTGCCAGCAGCCCCCAGAGGGGGAGTGGTGAAGCTTTCTTT. Its translation: CASSPQRGSGEAFF.

The CDR3 loop is CATSRVSGIDEQYF. Here the CDR3 DNA reads TGTGCCACCAGCAGAGTGTCGGGTATCGACGAGCAGTACTTC. The rearrangement joins TRBV15 to TRBJ2-7; the D is unclear. The ends were cut back, 1 base at V and 5 bases at J, with 12 bases in the middle. This CDR3 has 14 residues. Germline CDR1 LNHNV, CDR2 YYDKDF (reference sequence).

The chain carries TRBV20-1 and TRBJ1-5; D call uncertain. With 6 bases removed from V and 9 bases from J, the gap between germline ends came to 9 bases. The CDR3 length is 10 residues. CDR1 and CDR2 from the germline V gene are DFQATT and SNEGSKA (reference sequence). The CDR3, as DNA: TGCAGTGCCGGCGGTGGGCCCCAGCATTTT. This encodes CSAGGGPQHF.

The CDR3 DNA follows: TGCGCCAGCAGCCCAGAAGACAGGGGGCTAGCCGAGCAGTACTTC. Translation: CASSPEDRGLAEQYF. The rearrangement uses TRBV4-1 and TRBJ2-7, with 10 positions matching TRBD1. From germline, CDR1 is MGHRA and CDR2 YSYEKL. Germline trimming cut 4 bases from V and 6 bases from J; bases unmatched to any gene: 9. The CDR3 covers 15 residues.

This chain uses TRBV19 with TRBJ1-1; the D is unclear. The CDR3 covers 12 residues. Germline values: CDR1 LNHDA, CDR2 SQIVND (reference sequence). V gave up 9 bases and J gave up 0 bases, with 8 bases separating them. CDR3 bases: TGTGCCAGCGGTGACATGAACACTGAAGCTTTCTTT. It is translated as CASGDMNTEAFF. The whole variable domain, remainder taken from reference TRBV19 and TRBJ1-1, is DGGITQSPKYLFRKEGQNVTLSCEQNLNHDAMYWYRQDPGQGLRLIYYSQIVNDFQKGDIAEGYSVSREKKESFPLTVTSAQKNPTAFYLCASGDMNTEAFFGQGTRLTVV.

This chain joins TRBV6-5 and TRBJ1-2; tentative D call: TRBD1 (5 bases). This CDR3 is 14 amino acids long. The germline V gene encodes CDR1 MNHEY and CDR2 SVGAGI. V lost 6 bases and J 2 bases, leaving 13 bases between the germline ends. CDR3 in DNA: TGTGCCAGCAGACGAGGCACAGGAAACTATGGCTACACCTTC. Amino acids: CASRRGTGNYGYTF.